Listed below are T cell receptor beta chains from one sample, sequenced in a study of blood T cell repertoires in COVID-19. Sequenced by immunoSEQ multiplex PCR; TCRdb stores in-frame clones only, minus some. The table has a few hundred thousand clones, 88% seen once. The specimen sequenced was PBMCs or T cells enriched from blood (not recorded which). The receptors originated from a woman aged 25-40 years who had recovered from COVID-19. Both conserved end residues are part of each CDR3. D genes are given only for firm matches. Size tells how often a clone was seen (once, few, many) or the class of an expanded clone, and some rows leave it out.

abundance | d_gene | j_gene | v_gene | CDR3aa | CDR3nt
. | TRBD1 | TRBJ2-3 | TRBV18 | CASSPLRTGPSTDTQYF | TGTGCCAGCTCACCTCTACGGACAGGTCCTAGCACAGATACGCAGTATTTT
. | TRBD1 | TRBJ1-2 | TRBV19 | CASSIDWNRGRNYGYTF | TGTGCCAGTAGTATAGATTGGAACAGGGGGCGCAACTATGGCTACACCTTC
. | . | TRBJ2-7 | TRBV5-6 | CASSLAGPGEQYF | TGTGCCAGCAGCTTGGCTGGCCCAGGGGAGCAGTACTTC
. | . | TRBJ1-1 | TRBV7-9 | CASSPTGTTEAFF | TGTGCCAGCAGCCCAACAGGGACCACTGAAGCTTTCTTT
. | TRBD2 | TRBJ2-1 | TRBV27 | CASSWSSGDYNEQFF | TGTGCCAGCAGTTGGTCTAGCGGGGACTACAATGAGCAGTTCTTC
. | . | TRBJ1-6 | TRBV18 | CASSLGQAYSPLHF | TGTGCCAGCTCACTCGGCCAGGCCTATTCACCCCTCCACTTT
. | TRBD1 | TRBJ1-1 | TRBV10-2 | CASNDRGHNTEAFF | TGCGCCAGCAACGACAGGGGGCACAACACTGAAGCTTTCTTT
. | TRBD1 | TRBJ1-5 | TRBV5-1 | CASSLEGQGSDQPQHF | TGCGCCAGCAGCTTGGAGGGACAGGGGTCCGATCAGCCCCAGCATTTT
. | TRBD1 | TRBJ1-1 | TRBV27 | CASSLIQGGNTEAFF | TGTGCCAGCAGTTTAATACAGGGGGGGAACACTGAAGCTTTCTTT
. | . | TRBJ1-2 | TRBV4-2 | CASSQDRVTGWGYTF | TGTGCCAGCAGCCAAGATCGAGTTACCGGGTGGGGCTACACCTTC
once | . | TRBJ1-5 | TRBV28 | CASNKQGNQPQHF | TGTGCCAGCAACAAACAGGGCAATCAGCCCCAGCATTTT
. | TRBD1 | TRBJ1-5 | TRBV7-9 | CASSFGGQGGLVVQPQHF | TGTGCCAGCAGCTTCGGAGGACAGGGAGGGTTGGTCGTCCAGCCCCAGCATTTT
. | . | TRBJ1-6 | TRBV3-1/TRBV3-2 | CASSPAGLLDSPLHF | TGTGCCAGCAGCCCAGCGGGTCTTCTAGATTCACCCCTCCACTTT
. | . | TRBJ1-1 | TRBV18 | CASSSTGVVDTEAFF | TGTGCCAGCTCATCGACGGGGGTGGTGGACACTGAAGCTTTCTTT
. | TRBD1 | TRBJ2-5 | TRBV2 | CASSGRGQETQYF | TGTGCCAGCAGCGGCAGGGGGCAAGAGACCCAGTACTTC
. | . | TRBJ1-1 | TRBV11-2 | CASSQNTEAFF | TGTGCCAGCAGCCAGAACACTGAAGCTTTCTTT
. | TRBD1 | TRBJ1-1 | TRBV19 | CASSIGPVRTGEPEAFF | TGTGCCAGTAGTATTGGGCCGGTCCGGACAGGGGAACCCGAAGCTTTCTTT
. | TRBD2 | TRBJ2-7 | TRBV18 | CASSPPGLARFSYEQYF | TGTGCCAGCTCCCCCCCTGGACTAGCGAGATTCTCCTACGAGCAGTACTTC
. | TRBD1 | TRBJ1-2 | TRBV28 | CASNPTGNYGYTF | TGTGCCAGCAACCCGACAGGGAACTATGGCTACACCTTC
. | . | TRBJ1-1 | TRBV10-3 | CAISVSDSTEAFF | TGTGCCATCAGTGTTTCGGACAGCACTGAAGCTTTCTTT
. | . | TRBJ1-6 | TRBV11-2 | CASSLAGANSPLHF | TGTGCCAGCAGCTTGGCCGGAGCTAATTCACCCCTCCACTTT
. | . | TRBJ1-6 | TRBV28 | CASVSREDNSPLHF | TGTGCCAGCGTTAGTCGGGAGGACAATTCACCCCTCCACTTT
few | . | TRBJ1-4 | TRBV2 | CASSDNPGILTNEKLFF | TGTGCCAGCAGCGACAACCCAGGGATACTAACTAATGAAAAACTGTTTTTT
once | . | TRBJ2-6 | TRBV5-1 | CASSLTGVRSGANVLTF | TGCGCCAGCAGCTTGACCGGAGTCCGGTCTGGGGCCAACGTCCTGACTTTC
. | . | TRBJ1-2 | TRBV30 | CAWSAQATIQFYTF | TGTGCCTGGAGTGCACAGGCGACAATCCAATTCTACACCTTC
. | . | TRBJ2-1 | TRBV10-2 | CASRKRGSYNEQFF | TGCGCCAGCCGGAAGAGGGGGTCCTACAATGAGCAGTTCTTC
. | TRBD1 | TRBJ2-3 | TRBV14 | CASSLLDRVTDTQYF | TGTGCCAGCAGCCTGTTGGACAGGGTCACAGATACGCAGTATTTT
once | TRBD1 | TRBJ2-2 | TRBV11-2 | CASSLLRGLGELFF | TGTGCCAGCAGCTTACTTAGGGGGCTCGGGGAGCTGTTTTTT
. | . | TRBJ1-2 | TRBV19 | CASRGGWKDGYTF | TGTGCCAGTAGGGGGGGTTGGAAGGATGGCTACACCTTC
. | . | TRBJ2-5 | TRBV27 | CASSLFQGQTQYF | TGTGCCAGCAGTTTATTTCAGGGTCAGACCCAGTACTTC
. | . | TRBJ1-2 | TRBV28 | CATRVQLIGGYTF | TGTGCCACCCGGGTCCAACTAATTGGCGGCTACACCTTC
. | . | TRBJ2-7 | TRBV6-5 | CASRRTGIYEQYF | TGTGCCAGCAGACGTACAGGAATCTACGAGCAGTACTTC